The clone carrying this T cell receptor (beta chain) was observed once. This record belongs to a study of cytomegalovirus exposure and HLA in healthy donors. Looked up from germline, CDR1 is SEHNR and CDR2 is FQNEAQ (reference sequence). This CDR3 is built from 16 residues. The V end lost 4 bases, the J end lost 2 bases, and 15 bases lay between the germline ends. Libraries were prepared by immunoSEQ multiplex PCR; TCRdb keeps only in-frame clonotypes and omits some of them. Here the sample spans tens of thousands of clones, approximately 95% being singletons. Source material: PBMCs. The receptor was derived from a woman aged 18 to 35 in good health and CMV-seronegative. The chain recombines TRBV7-9 with TRBJ2-1; perhaps TRBD1 as D (6 bases). The CDR3, as DNA: TGTGCCAGCAGCTCGATGGGGACATCAGCCTACAATGAGCAGTTCTTC. This sequence encodes CASSSMGTSAYNEQFF.